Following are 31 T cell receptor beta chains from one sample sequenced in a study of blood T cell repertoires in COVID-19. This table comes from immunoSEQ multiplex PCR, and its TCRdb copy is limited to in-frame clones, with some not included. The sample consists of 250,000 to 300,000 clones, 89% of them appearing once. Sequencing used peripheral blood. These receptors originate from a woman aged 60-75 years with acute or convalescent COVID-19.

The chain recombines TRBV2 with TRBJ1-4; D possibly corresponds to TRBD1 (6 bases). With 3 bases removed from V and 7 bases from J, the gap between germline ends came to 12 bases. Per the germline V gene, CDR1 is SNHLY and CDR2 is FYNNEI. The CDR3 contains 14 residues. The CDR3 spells CASSEWGQSEKLFF. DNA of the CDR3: TGTGCCAGCAGTGAGTGGGGGCAGAGTGAAAAACTGTTTTTT.

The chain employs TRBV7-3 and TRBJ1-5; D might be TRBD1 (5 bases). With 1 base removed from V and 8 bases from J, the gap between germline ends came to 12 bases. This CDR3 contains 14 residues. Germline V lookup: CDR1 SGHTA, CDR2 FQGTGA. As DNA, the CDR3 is TGTGCCAGCAGCTTAAATTTGGAGGGGAAGCCCCAGCATTTT. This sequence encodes CASSLNLEGKPQHF. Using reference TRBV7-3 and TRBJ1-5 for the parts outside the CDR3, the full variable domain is GAGVSQTPSNKVTEKGKYVELRCDPISGHTALYWYRQSLGQGPEFLIYFQGTGAADDSGLPNDRFFAVRPEGSVSTLKIQRTERGDSAVYLCASSLNLEGKPQHFGDGTRLSIL.

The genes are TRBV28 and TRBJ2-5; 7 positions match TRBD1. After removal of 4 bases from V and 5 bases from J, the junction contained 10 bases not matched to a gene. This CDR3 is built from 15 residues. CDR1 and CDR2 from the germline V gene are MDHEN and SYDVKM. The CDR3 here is CASSSGARGRETQYF. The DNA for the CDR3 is TGTGCCAGCAGTTCCGGGGCTAGGGGGCGGGAGACCCAGTACTTC.

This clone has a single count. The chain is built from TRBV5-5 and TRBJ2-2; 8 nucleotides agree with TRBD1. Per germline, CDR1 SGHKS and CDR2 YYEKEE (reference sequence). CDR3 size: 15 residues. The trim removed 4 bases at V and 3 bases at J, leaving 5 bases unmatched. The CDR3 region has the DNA TGTGCCAGCAGCAAAGGACAGGGCGACACCGGGGAGCTGTTTTTT. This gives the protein CASSKGQGDTGELFF.

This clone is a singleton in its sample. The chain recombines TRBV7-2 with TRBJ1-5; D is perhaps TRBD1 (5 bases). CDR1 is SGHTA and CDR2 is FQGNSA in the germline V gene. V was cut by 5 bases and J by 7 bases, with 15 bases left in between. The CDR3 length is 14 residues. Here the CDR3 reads CASSPHSGNQPQHF. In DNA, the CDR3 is TGTGCCAGCAGCCCCCACTCAGGGAACCAGCCCCAGCATTTT.

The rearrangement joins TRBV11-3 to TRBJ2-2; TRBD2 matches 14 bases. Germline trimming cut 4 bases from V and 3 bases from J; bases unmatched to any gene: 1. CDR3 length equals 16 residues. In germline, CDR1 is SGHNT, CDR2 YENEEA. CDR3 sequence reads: CASSWGLAGDTGELFF. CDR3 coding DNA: TGTGCCAGCAGCTGGGGACTAGCGGGGGACACCGGGGAGCTGTTTTTT.

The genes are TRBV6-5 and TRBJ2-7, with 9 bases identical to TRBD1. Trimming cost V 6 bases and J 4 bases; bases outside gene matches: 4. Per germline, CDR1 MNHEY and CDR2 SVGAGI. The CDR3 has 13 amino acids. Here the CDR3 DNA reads TGTGCCAGCAGGGGACAGGGTGGTTACGAGCAGTACTTC. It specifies CASRGQGGYEQYF.

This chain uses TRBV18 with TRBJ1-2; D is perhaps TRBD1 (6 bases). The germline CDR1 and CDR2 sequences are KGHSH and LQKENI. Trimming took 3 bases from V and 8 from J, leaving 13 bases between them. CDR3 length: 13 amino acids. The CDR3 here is CASSPVLTGGYTF. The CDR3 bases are TGTGCCAGCTCACCCGTTTTGACAGGCGGCTACACCTTC.

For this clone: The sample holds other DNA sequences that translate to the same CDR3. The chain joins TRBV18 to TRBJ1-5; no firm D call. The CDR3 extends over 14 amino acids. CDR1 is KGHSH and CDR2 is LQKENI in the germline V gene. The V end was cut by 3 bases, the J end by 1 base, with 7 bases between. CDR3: CASSPAGSNQPQHF. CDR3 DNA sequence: TGTGCCAGCTCACCGGCGGGGAGCAATCAGCCCCAGCATTTT.

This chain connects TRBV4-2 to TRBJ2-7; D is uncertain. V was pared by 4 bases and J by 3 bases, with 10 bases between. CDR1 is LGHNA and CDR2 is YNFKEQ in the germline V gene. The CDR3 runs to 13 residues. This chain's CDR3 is CASSPFADYEQYF. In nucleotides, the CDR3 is TGTGCCAGCAGCCCCTTTGCGGACTACGAGCAGTACTTC.

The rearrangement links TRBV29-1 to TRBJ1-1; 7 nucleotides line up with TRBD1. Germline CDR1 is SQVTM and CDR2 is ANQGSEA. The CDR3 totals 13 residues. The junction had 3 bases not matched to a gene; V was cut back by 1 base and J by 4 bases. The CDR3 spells CSVEGRGTTEAFF. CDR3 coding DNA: TGCAGCGTTGAAGGCAGGGGGACCACTGAAGCTTTCTTT. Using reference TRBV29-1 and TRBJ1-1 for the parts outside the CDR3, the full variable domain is SAVISQKPSRDICQRGTSLTIQCQVDSQVTMMFWYRQQPGQSLTLIATANQGSEATYESGFVIDKFPISRPNLTFSTLTVSNMSPEDSSIYLCSVEGRGTTEAFFGQGTRLTVV.

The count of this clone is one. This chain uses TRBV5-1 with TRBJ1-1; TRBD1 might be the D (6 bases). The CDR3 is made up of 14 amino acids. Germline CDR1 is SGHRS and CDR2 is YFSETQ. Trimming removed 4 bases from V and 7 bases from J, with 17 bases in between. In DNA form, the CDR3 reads TGCGCCAGCAGCGGGGAAACAGGGAACGTTGAAGCTTTCTTT. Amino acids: CASSGETGNVEAFF.

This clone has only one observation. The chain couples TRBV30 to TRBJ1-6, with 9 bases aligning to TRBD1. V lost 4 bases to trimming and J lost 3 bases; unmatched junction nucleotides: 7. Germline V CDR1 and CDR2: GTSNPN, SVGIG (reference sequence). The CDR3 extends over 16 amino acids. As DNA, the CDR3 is TGTGCCTGGAAGGGAGGACAGGGGATCTATAATTCACCCCTCCACTTT. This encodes CAWKGGQGIYNSPLHF.

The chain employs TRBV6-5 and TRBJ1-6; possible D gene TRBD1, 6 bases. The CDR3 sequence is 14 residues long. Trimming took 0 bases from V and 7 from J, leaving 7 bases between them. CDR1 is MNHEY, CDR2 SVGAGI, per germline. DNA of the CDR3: TGTGCCAGCAGTTACTCTGACAGGAATTCACCCCTCCACTTT. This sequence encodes CASSYSDRNSPLHF.

The CDR3 is CASSYGQGAQPQHF. As DNA, the CDR3 is TGTGCCAGCAGTTACGGCCAGGGTGCTCAGCCCCAGCATTTT. The chain uses TRBV6-2 or TRBV6-3 and TRBJ1-5; D is possibly TRBD1 (5 bases). This CDR3 region has 14 residues. The ends were cut back, 2 bases at V and 6 bases at J, with 11 bases in the middle. Germline V gene sequence: CDR1 MNHEY, CDR2 SVGEGT.

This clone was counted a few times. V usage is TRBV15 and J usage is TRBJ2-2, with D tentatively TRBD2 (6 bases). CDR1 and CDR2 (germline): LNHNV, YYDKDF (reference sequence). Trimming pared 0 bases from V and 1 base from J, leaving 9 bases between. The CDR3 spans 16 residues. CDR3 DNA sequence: TGTGCCACCAGCAGAGATCCGCGGGGGAACACCGGGGAGCTGTTTTTT. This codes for CATSRDPRGNTGELFF.

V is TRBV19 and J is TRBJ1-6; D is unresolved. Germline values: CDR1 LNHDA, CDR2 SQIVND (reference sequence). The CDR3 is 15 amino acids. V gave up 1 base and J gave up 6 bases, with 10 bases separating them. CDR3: CASSIGAGTNSPLHF. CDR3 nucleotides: TGTGCCAGTAGTATAGGTGCGGGCACTAATTCACCCCTCCACTTT.

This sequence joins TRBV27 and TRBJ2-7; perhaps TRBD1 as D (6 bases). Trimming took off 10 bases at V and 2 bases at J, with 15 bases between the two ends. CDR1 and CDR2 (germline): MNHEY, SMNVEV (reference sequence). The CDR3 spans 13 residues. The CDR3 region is CAISRDTTYEQYF. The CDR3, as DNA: TGTGCCATCTCCCGGGACACTACCTACGAGCAGTACTTC.

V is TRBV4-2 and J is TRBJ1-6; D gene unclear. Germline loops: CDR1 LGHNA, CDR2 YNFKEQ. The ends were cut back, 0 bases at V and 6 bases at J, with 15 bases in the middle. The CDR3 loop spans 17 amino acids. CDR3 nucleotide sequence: TGTGCCAGCAGCCAAGATTCGGGTCCCACGGCTAATTCACCCCTCCACTTT. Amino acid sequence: CASSQDSGPTANSPLHF.

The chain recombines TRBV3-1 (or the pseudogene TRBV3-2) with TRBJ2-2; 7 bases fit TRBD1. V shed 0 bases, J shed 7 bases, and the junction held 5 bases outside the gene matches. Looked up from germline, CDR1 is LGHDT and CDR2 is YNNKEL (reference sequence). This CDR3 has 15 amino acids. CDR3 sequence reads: CASSQDQRQGGELFF. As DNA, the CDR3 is TGTGCCAGCAGCCAAGATCAGAGACAGGGCGGGGAGCTGTTTTTT.

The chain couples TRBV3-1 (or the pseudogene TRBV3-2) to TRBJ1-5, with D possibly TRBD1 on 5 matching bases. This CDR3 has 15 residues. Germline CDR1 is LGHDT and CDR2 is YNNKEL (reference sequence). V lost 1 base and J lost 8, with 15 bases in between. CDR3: CASSQGIAGTEPQHF. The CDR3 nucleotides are TGTGCCAGCAGCCAAGGCATCGCGGGGACGGAGCCCCAGCATTTT.

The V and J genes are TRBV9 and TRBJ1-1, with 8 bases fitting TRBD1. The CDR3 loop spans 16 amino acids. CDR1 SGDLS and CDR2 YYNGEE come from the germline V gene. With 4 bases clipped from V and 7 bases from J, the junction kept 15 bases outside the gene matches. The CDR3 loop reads CASSPRDRINLGEAFF. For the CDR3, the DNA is TGTGCCAGCAGCCCCCGGGACAGGATAAACCTGGGTGAAGCTTTCTTT.

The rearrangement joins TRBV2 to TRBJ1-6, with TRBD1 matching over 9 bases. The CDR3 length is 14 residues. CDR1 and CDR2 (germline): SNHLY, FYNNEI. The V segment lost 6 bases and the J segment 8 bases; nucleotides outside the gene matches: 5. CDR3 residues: CASSRQGEDSPLHF. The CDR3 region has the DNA TGTGCCAGCAGCCGACAGGGGGAGGATTCACCCCTCCACTTT.

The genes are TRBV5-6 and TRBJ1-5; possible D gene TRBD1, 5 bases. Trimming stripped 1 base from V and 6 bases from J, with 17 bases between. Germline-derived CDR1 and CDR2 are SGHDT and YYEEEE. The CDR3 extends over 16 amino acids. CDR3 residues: CASSLRTPGSGQPQHF. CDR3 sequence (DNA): TGTGCCAGCAGCTTGAGGACACCGGGTAGCGGTCAGCCCCAGCATTTT.

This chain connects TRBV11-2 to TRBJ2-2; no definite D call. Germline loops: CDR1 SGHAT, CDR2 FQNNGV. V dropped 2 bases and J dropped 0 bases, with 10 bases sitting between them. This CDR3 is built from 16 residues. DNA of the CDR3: TGTGCCAGCAGCTTAACTACGGCCCCGAACACCGGGGAGCTGTTTTTT. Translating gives CASSLTTAPNTGELFF.

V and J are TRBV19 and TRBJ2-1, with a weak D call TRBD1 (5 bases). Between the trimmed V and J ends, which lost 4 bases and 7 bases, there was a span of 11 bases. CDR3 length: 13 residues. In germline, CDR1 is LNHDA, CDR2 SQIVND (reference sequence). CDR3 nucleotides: TGTGCCAGTAGTACAGACAGTCCTAATGAGCAGTTCTTC. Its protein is CASSTDSPNEQFF.

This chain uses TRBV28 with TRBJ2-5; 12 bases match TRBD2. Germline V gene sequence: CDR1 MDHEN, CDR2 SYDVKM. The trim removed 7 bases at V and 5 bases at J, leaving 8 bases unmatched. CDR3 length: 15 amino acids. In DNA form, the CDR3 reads TGTGCCAGCATCCCTAGCGGGGGGGCCGAGGAGACCCAGTACTTC. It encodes CASIPSGGAEETQYF.

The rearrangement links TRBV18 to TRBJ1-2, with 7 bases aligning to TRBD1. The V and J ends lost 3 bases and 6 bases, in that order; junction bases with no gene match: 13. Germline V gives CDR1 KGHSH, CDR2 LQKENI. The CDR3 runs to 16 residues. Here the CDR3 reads CASSPPGGQRFNGYTF. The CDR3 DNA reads TGTGCCAGCTCACCCCCAGGGGGGCAACGATTTAATGGCTACACCTTC.

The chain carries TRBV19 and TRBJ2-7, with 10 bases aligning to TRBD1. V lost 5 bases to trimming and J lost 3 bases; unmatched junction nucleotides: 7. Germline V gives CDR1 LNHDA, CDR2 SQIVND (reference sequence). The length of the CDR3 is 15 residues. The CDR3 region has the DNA TGTGCCAGTAGTGGGACGGGACAGGGGTACTACGAGCAGTACTTC. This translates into CASSGTGQGYYEQYF.

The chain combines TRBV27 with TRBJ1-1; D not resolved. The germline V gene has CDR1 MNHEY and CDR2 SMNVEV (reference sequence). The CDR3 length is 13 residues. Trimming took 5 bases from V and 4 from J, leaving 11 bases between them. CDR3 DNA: TGTGCCAGCAGTCCCCAGGTAGGCACTGAAGCTTTCTTT. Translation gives CASSPQVGTEAFF.

In nucleotides, the CDR3 is TGTGCCAGCAGCTTAGTGTCTTCCACACGCCGAGGCAATGAGCAGTTCTTC. It specifies CASSLVSSTRRGNEQFF. The chain employs TRBV7-9 and TRBJ2-1; D uncertain. The CDR3 spans 17 residues. V lost 1 base to trimming and J lost 6 bases, with 19 bases between them. Germline CDR1 reads SEHNR; CDR2 reads FQNEAQ (reference sequence).